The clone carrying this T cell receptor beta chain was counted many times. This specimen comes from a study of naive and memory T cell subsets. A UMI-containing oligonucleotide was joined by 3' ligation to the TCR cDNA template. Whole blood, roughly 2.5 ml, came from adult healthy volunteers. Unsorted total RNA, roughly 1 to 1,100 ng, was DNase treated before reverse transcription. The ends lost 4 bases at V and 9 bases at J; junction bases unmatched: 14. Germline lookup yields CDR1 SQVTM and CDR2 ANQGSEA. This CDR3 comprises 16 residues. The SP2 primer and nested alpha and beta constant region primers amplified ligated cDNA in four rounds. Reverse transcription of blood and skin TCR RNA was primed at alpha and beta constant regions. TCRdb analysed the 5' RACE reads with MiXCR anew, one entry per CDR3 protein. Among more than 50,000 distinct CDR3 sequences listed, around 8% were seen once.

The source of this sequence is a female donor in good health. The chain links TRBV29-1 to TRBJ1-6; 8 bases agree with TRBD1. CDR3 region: CSVVVDRGQDRSPLHF. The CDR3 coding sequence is TGCAGCGTTGTGGTCGATAGGGGACAGGACCGTTCACCCCTCCACTTT.